This T cell receptor beta chain was sequenced during a study of T cells in Graves' hyperthyroidism and ophthalmopathy (dated by TCRdb to about 2019). For the study in its entirety: Peripheral blood was collected at initial diagnosis, before any treatment. To identify TCR V-J signatures that set the groups apart, the researchers used a discovery cohort of about a hundred patients, made up of 40 to 45 with Graves' ophthalmopathy and 57 with stable Graves' hyperthyroidism. Prospective prediction of ophthalmopathy was tested in an independent validation cohort of fewer than 20 hyperthyroidism patients and some 17 patients who later progressed to ophthalmopathy. The 90 or so discovery patients were randomly split 7:3 into training and test sets. The study also compared thyroid tissue and blood T-cell repertoires from several Graves' hyperthyroidism patients. After blood sampling, hyperthyroidism patients were treated with methimazole at a starting dose of 30 mg daily, and ophthalmopathy patients were treated with high-dose intravenous methylprednisolone. The paper describes TCR Vbeta CDR3 sequencing of around 130 peripheral blood samples, made up of 43 ophthalmopathy patients, around 73 hyperthyroidism patients and 17 progressor patients.

Remarks on this clonotype: The antigen this receptor binds is unknown. Base qualities were left out, and no much larger clone turns up one base away.

Results and caveats for the whole study, not just this receptor: Ophthalmopathy was separated from stable hyperthyroidism by a 13 V-J signature model, with around 90% sensitivity and about 81% specificity obtained in cross-validation and 80%/75% obtained in testing. Sample size was not statistically predetermined, and investigators were not blinded to group allocation. Most expanded thyroid clonotypes (frequency above 0.001) were also detected in blood, suggesting blood repertoires may reflect thyroid immune responses. In validation, the model predicted progression to ophthalmopathy a median of approximately 6.6 months before onset, with roughly 71% sensitivity and 72.22% specificity.

The TCR beta CDR3 regions were amplified from RNA transcripts. The TCR CDR3 was subjected to a first round of RT-PCR using the HTBI primer set and the Qiagen OneStep RT-PCR kit. Libraries were constructed in a second round of multiplex PCR, after which size selection and purification were performed. Paired-end sequencing of the libraries was performed with 100 bp reads on an Illumina HiSeq2000. As for how the authors treated the data: SOAPnuke was used to process the raw data, with reads discarded if the reads contained adapters or uncalled bases, had a mean Phred below 15, or lacked an exact constant-primer or identifier match. High-quality paired reads were merged using COPE v1.2.5, and each unique nucleotide sequence was defined as a clonotype. Clonotypes were aligned to IMGT TRBV, TRBD and TRBJ reference segments using MiTCR v1.1. Analysis was restricted to V-J combinations with a frequency above 0.0001, which covered about 99% of repertoires. A TCS score was defined as the ratio of F50 (clonal expansion) to E x V (chaos), with BLOSUM62-based TCRdist applied between CDR3 peptides within each V-J. Welch's t-statistics and random forest reduced 450 to 600 V-J features to around 14, which were used in a naive Bayes classifier (R e1071). TCRdb cleaned the public reads at Q25 with fastp, built clones with MiXCR and kept in-frame beta chains. Each CDR3 protein appears once, grouped with its most common genes and DNA. The V and J calls come from TCRdb's annotation, not from the publication. The sample data list about 350,000 distinct CDR3 sequences, and about 18% of these were observed just once. Around a third of the sample goes to the ten largest clones.

Taken from the germline V gene, the CDR1 and CDR2 loops are MNHNS and SASEGT. Trimming takes 10 bases off V and 6 bases off J; junction bases not matched to a gene: 8. The CDR3 holds 12 amino acids from the cysteine to the phenylalanine. The DNA shown is the 36-base CDR3, in frame from base 1. Hyperthyroidism patients were newly diagnosed, with disease duration under 2 months, and aged 18 to 65 years. Patients with uncontrolled infections, other autoimmune diseases, pregnancy or lactation were excluded. Diagnoses were based on clinical symptoms, serum thyroxine and TRAb, thyroid ultrasound and orbital computed tomography. Blood from progressor patients was drawn when they were first diagnosed with hyperthyroidism, before any ophthalmopathy symptoms appeared. PBMCs were separated from under 12 ml of fresh peripheral blood using Ficoll-Paque density gradient centrifugation. Progressor patients were first diagnosed with Graves' hyperthyroidism and then developed ophthalmopathy during follow-up. Total RNA was extracted with Trizol reagent, and quality was checked on an Agilent 2100 Bioanalyzer.

This chain is built from TRBV6-1 and TRBJ2-7; 8 junctional bases match TRBD1. The TCR comes from a woman in her 30s with Graves' hyperthyroidism that later progressed to Graves' ophthalmopathy. Sequencing input: blood. The CDR3 is CATQDRDGEQYF. The DNA is TGTGCCACTCAGGACAGGGACGGCGAGCAGTACTTC.